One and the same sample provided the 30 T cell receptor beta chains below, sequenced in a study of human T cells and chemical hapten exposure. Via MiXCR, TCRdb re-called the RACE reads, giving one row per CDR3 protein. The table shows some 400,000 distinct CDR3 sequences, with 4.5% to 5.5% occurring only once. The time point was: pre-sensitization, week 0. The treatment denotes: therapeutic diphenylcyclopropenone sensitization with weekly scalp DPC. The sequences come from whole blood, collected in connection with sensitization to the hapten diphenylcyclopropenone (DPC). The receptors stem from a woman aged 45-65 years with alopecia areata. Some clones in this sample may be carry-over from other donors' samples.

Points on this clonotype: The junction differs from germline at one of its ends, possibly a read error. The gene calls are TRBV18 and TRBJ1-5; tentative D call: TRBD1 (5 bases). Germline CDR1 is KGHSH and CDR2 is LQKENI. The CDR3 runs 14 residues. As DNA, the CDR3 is TGTGCCACCTCACCCGGGGCCGTCAATCAGCCCCAGCATTTT. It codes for CATSPGAVNQPQHF.

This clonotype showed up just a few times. The CDR3 is CASSIDRGRSYNEQFF. As DNA, the CDR3 is TGTGCCAGTAGTATAGACAGGGGACGATCCTACAATGAGCAGTTCTTC. V gene TRBV19 combines with J gene TRBJ2-1; a weak D match, TRBD1 (6 bases). Germline CDR1 is LNHDA and CDR2 is SQIVND (reference sequence). The CDR3 extends over 16 amino acids. V was pared by 0 bases and J by 1 base, with 10 bases between.

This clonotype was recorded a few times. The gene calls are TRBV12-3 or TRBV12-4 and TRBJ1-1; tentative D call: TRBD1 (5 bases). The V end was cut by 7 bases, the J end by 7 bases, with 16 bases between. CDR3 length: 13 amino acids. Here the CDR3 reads CASTRSGAFEAFF. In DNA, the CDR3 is TGTGCCAGCACCAGGAGTGGGGCTTTTGAAGCTTTCTTT.

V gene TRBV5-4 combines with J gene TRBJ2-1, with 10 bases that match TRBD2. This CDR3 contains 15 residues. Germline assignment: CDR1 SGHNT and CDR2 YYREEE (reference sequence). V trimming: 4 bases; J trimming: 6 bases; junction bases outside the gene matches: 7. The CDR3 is CASSPLAGAGNEQFF. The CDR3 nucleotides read TGTGCCAGCAGCCCGCTAGCGGGGGCTGGCAATGAGCAGTTCTTC.

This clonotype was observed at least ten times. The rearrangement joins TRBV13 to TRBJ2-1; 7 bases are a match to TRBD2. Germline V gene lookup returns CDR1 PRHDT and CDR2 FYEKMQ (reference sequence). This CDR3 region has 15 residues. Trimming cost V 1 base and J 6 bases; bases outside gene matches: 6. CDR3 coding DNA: TGTGCCAGCAGCTTAGCAAGGCGGGAGAGCAATGAGCAGTTCTTC. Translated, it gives CASSLARRESNEQFF. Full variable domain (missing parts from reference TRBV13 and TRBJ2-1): AAGVIQSPRHLIKEKRETATLKCYPIPRHDTVYWYQQGPGQDPQFLISFYEKMQSDKGSIPDRFSAQQFSDYHSELNMSSLELGDSALYFCASSLARRESNEQFFGPGTRLTVL.

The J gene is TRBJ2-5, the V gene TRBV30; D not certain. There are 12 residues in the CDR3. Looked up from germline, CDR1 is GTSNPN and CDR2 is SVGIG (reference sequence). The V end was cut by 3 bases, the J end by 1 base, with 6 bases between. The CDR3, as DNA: TGTGCCTGGAGCCTCCGCCAAGAGACCCAGTACTTC. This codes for CAWSLRQETQYF.

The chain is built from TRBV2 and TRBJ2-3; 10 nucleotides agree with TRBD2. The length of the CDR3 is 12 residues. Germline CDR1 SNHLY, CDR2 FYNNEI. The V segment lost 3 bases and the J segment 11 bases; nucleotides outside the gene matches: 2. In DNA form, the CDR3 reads TGTGCCAGCAGTGAGTGGACTAGCGGGCAGTATTTT. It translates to CASSEWTSGQYF.

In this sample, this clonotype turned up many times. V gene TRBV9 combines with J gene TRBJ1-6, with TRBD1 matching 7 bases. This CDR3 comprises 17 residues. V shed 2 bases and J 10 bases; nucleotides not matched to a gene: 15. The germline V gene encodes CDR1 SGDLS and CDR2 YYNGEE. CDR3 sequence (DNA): TGTGCCAGCAGCGTGGGGGTAAGCGCGGCAGGGGGATCACCCCTCCACTTT. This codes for CASSVGVSAAGGSPLHF.

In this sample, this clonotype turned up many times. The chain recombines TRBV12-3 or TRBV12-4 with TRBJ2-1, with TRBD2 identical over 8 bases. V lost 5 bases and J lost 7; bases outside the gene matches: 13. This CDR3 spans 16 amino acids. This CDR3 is CASSPSPSGFSNEQFF. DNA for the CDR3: TGTGCCAGCAGTCCGTCCCCTAGCGGGTTTTCGAATGAGCAGTTCTTC.

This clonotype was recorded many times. CDR3 in DNA: TGTGCCAGCAGCGTTGGGTTAGCGGATACAGATACGCAGTATTTT. Protein product: CASSVGLADTDTQYF. The chain recombines TRBV9 with TRBJ2-3; a weak D match, TRBD2 (6 bases). Trimming took 2 bases from V and 3 from J, leaving 13 bases between them. The CDR3 length is 15 residues. CDR1 and CDR2 (germline): SGDLS, YYNGEE.

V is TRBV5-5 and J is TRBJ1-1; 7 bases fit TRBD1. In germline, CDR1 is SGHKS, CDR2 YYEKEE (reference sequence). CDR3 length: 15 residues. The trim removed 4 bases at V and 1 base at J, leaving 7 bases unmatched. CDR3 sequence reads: CASSQVTGSNTEAFF. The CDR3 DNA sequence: TGTGCCAGCAGCCAAGTGACAGGGTCGAACACTGAAGCTTTCTTT.

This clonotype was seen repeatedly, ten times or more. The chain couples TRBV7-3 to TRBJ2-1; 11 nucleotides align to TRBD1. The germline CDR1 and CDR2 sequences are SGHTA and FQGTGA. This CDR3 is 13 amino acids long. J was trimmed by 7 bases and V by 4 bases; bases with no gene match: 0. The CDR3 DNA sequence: TGTGCCAGCAGCTGGGACAGGGGGAATGAGCAGTTCTTC. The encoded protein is CASSWDRGNEQFF.

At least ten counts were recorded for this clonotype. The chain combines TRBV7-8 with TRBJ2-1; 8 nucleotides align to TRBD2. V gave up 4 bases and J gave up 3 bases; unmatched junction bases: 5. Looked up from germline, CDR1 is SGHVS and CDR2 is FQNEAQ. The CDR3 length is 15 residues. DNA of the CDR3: TGTGCCAGCAGCTCCAGCGGGGGCGTCTACAATGAGCAGTTCTTC. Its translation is CASSSSGGVYNEQFF.

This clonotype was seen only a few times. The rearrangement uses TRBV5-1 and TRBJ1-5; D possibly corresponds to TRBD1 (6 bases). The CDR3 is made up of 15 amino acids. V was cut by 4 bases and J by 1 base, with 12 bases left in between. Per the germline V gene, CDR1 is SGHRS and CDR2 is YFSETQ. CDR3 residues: CASSPDGGSNQPQHF. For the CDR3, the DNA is TGCGCCAGCAGCCCCGACGGGGGCAGCAATCAGCCCCAGCATTTT. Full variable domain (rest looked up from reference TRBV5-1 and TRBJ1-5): KAGVTQTPRYLIKTRGQQVTLSCSPISGHRSVSWYQQTPGQGLQFLFEYFSETQRNKGNFPGRFSGRQFSNSRSEMNVSTLELGDSALYLCASSPDGGSNQPQHFGDGTRLSIL.

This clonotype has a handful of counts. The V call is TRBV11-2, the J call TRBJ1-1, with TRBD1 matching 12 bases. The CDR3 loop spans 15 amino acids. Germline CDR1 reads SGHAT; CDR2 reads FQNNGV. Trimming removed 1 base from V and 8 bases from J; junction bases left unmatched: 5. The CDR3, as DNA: TGTGCCAGCAGCTTAGGAGGGACAGGGGGCTCGGAAGCTTTCTTT. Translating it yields CASSLGGTGGSEAFF.

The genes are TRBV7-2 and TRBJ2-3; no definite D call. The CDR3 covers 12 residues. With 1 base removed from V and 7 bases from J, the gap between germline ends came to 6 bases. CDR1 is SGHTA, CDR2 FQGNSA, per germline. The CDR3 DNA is TGTGCCAGCAGCTTAGAAGGGTATACGCAGTATTTT. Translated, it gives CASSLEGYTQYF.

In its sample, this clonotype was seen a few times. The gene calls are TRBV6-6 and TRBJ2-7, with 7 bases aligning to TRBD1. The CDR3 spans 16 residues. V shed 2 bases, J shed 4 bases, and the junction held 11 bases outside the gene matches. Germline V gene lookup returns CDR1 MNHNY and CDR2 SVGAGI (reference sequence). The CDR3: CASSYPTRGFAYEQYF. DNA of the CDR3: TGTGCCAGCAGTTACCCTACCAGGGGGTTTGCTTACGAGCAGTACTTC.

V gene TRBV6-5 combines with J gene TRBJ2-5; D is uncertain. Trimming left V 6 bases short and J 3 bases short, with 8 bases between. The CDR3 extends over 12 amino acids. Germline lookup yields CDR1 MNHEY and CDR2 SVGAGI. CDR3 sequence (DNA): TGTGCCAGCAGGGATGGGGAAGAGACCCAGTACTTC. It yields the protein CASRDGEETQYF.

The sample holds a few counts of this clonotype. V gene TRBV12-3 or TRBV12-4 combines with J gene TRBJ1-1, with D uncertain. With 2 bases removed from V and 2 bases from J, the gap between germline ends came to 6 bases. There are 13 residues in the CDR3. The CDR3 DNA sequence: TGTGCCAGCAGTTTATACGGTAACACTGAAGCTTTCTTT. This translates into CASSLYGNTEAFF.

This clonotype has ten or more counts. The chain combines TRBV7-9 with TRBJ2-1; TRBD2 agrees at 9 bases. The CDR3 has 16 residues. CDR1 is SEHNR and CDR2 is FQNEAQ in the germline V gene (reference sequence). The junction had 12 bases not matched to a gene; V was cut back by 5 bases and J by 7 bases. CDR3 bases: TGTGCCAGCAGCCCTATGCGGGAGGGCCGGCGTAATGAGCAGTTCTTC. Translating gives CASSPMREGRRNEQFF.

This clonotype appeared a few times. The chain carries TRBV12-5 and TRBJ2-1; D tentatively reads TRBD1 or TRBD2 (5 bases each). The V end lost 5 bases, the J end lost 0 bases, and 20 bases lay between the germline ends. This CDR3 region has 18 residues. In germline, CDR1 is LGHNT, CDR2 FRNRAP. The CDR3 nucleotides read TGTGCTAGTGGTCGAGTAGGGGACGGAGCTATCTCCTACAATGAGCAGTTCTTC. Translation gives CASGRVGDGAISYNEQFF.

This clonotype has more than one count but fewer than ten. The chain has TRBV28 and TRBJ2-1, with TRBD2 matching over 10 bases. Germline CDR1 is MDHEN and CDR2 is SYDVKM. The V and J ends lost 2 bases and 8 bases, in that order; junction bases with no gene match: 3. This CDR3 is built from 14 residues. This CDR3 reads CASSLVLAGHEQFF. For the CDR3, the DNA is TGTGCCAGCAGTTTAGTACTAGCGGGACATGAGCAGTTCTTC.

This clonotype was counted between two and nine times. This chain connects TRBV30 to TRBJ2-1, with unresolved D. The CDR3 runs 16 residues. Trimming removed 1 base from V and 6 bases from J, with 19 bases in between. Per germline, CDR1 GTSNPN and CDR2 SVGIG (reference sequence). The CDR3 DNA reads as TGTGCCTGGAGTGCTCGGCGGTTCGGGCATCGCAATGAGCAGTTCTTC. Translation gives CAWSARRFGHRNEQFF.

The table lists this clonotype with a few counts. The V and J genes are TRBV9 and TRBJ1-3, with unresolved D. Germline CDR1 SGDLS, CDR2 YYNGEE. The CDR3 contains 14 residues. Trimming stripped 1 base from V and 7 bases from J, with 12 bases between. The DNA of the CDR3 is TGTGCCAGCAGCGTAAACGGCGCCATGAACACCATATATTTT. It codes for CASSVNGAMNTIYF.

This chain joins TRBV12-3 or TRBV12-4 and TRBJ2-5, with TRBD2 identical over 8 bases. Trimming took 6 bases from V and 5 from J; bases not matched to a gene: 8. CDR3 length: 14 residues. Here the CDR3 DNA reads TGTGCCAGCAGCGCCCCCACGGGGGGGGAGACCCAGTACTTC. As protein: CASSAPTGGETQYF.

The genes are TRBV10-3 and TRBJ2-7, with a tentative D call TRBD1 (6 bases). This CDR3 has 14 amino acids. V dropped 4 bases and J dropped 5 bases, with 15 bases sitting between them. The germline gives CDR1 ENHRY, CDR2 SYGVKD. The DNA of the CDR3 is TGTGCCATCAGTGTACCAGACAGGTCCAACGAGCAGTACTTC. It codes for CAISVPDRSNEQYF.

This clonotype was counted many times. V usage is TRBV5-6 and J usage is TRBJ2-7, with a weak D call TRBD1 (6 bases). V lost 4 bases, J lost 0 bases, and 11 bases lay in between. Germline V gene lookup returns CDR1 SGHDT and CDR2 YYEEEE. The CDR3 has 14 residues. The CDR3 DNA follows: TGTGCCAGCAGCCTCGACAGGACCTCCTACGAGCAGTACTTC. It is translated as CASSLDRTSYEQYF.

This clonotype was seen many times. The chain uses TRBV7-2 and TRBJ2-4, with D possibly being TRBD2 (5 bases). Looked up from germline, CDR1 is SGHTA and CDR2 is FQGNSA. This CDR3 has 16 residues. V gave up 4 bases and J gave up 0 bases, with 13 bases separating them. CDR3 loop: CASSSEAVGAKNIQYF. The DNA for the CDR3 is TGTGCCAGCAGCTCGGAGGCTGTCGGAGCCAAAAACATTCAGTACTTC.

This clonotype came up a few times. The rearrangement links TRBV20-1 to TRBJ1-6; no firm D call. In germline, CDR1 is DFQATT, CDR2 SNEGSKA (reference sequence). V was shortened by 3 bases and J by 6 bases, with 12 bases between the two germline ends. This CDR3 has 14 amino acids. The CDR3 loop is CSARSAGGNSPLHF. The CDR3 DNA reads TGCAGTGCTAGGTCCGCTGGCGGTAATTCACCCCTCCACTTT.

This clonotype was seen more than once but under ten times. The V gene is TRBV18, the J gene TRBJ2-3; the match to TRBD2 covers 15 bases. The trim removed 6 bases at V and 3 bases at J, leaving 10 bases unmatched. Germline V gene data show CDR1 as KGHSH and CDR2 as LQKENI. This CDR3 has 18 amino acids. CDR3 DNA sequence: TGTGCCAGCTCCCTCTCTTCCGGGACTAGCGGGAGGACAGATACGCAGTATTTT. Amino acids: CASSLSSGTSGRTDTQYF.